A selection of T cell receptor beta chains follows, all from one sample in a study of CD8+ T cells in alopecia areata. Data came from immunoSEQ multiplex PCR; TCRdb stores just in-frame clones and leaves some out. The top ten hold 5% to 7% of the sample, which has 100,000 to 150,000 clones, around 60% seen once. The starting material was CD4+ T cells sorted from blood, obtained at week 4, from a patient treated with tofacitinib. The receptors derive from a human donor with alopecia areata. CDR3s leave out the opening cysteine and the closing phenylalanine or tryptophan.

>TRBJ2-6|TRBV6-6
ASSYEITANVLT
>TRBJ2-7|TRBV11-2
ASSFNTDSYEQY
>TRBJ1-4|TRBV25-1
ASSVGTGVREKLF
>TRBJ2-7|TRBV29-1
SVERAGADAQY
>TRBJ1-5|TRBV19
ASKEGQGDNQPQH
>TRBJ2-3|TRBV7-3
ASSTGVQSTDTQY
>TRBJ2-7|TRBV29-1
SVRTSGRPSSYEQY
>TRBJ2-5|TRBV6-5
ASSYSETQY
>TRBJ2-5|TRBV5-6
ASSLGGMGETQY
>TRBJ2-7|TRBV11-2
ASSFFIGEVHSSYEQY
>TRBJ1-1|TRBV29-1
SVVAGLNTEAF
>TRBJ1-2|TRBV7-9
ASSFQGAYGYT
>TRBJ2-3|TRBV29-1
SVPGQGTDTQY
>TRBJ2-3|TRBV7-2
ASSRRELDTQY
>TRBJ2-7|TRBV14
ASSQVRDSEQY